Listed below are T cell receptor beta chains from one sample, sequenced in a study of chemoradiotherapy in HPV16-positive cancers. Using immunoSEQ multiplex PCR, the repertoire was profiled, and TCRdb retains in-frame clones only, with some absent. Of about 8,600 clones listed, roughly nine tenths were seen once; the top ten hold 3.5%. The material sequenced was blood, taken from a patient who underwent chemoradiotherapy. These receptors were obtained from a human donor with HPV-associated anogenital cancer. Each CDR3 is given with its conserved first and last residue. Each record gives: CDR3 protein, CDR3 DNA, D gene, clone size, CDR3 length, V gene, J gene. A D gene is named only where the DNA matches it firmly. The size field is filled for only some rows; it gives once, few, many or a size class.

cdr3_aa: CASSKDSNYGYTF
cdr3_nt: TGCGCCAGCAGCAAGGACAGCAACTATGGCTACACCTTC
d_call: NA
clone_size: NA
cdr3_length: 13
v_call: TRBV5-1
j_call: TRBJ1-2

cdr3_aa: CASSLTGGNQPQHF
cdr3_nt: TGTGCCAGCAGTCTAACAGGGGGCAATCAGCCCCAGCATTTT
d_call: TRBD1
clone_size: NA
cdr3_length: 14
v_call: TRBV6-5
j_call: TRBJ1-5

cdr3_aa: CASSSKGLVDGYTF
cdr3_nt: TGCGCCAGCAGCTCTAAAGGGCTTGTAGACGGCTACACCTTC
d_call: NA
clone_size: NA
cdr3_length: 14
v_call: TRBV4-1
j_call: TRBJ1-2

cdr3_aa: CASSLVSDTQYF
cdr3_nt: TGTGCCAGCAGCTTAGTATCAGATACGCAGTATTTT
d_call: NA
clone_size: NA
cdr3_length: 12
v_call: TRBV7-8
j_call: TRBJ2-3

cdr3_aa: CASSHGPEQFF
cdr3_nt: TGTGCCAGCAGTCACGGGCCAGAGCAGTTCTTC
d_call: NA
clone_size: NA
cdr3_length: 11
v_call: TRBV6-5
j_call: TRBJ2-1

cdr3_aa: CASSPGQGGTNEKLFF
cdr3_nt: TGCGCCAGCAGCCCGGGACAGGGTGGGACTAATGAAAAACTGTTTTTT
d_call: TRBD1
clone_size: few
cdr3_length: 16
v_call: TRBV5-1
j_call: TRBJ1-4

cdr3_aa: CASSETWNTEAFF
cdr3_nt: TGTGCCAGCAGTGAGACATGGAACACTGAAGCTTTCTTT
d_call: NA
clone_size: NA
cdr3_length: 13
v_call: TRBV6-1
j_call: TRBJ1-1

cdr3_aa: CASSPDGNYGYTF
cdr3_nt: TGTGCCAGCAGCCCGGACGGGAACTATGGCTACACCTTC
d_call: NA
clone_size: NA
cdr3_length: 13
v_call: TRBV7-9
j_call: TRBJ1-2

cdr3_aa: CASSTLDSPYGYTF
cdr3_nt: TGTGCCAGCAGTACGCTCGACAGCCCCTATGGCTACACCTTC
d_call: NA
clone_size: NA
cdr3_length: 14
v_call: TRBV28
j_call: TRBJ1-2

cdr3_aa: CASSPQQGGGRETQYF
cdr3_nt: TGTGCCAGCAGCCCTCAGCAGGGTGGGGGTCGGGAGACCCAGTACTTC
d_call: NA
clone_size: NA
cdr3_length: 16
v_call: TRBV28
j_call: TRBJ2-5

cdr3_aa: CASSPIQETQYF
cdr3_nt: TGTGCCAGCTCACCGATTCAAGAGACCCAGTACTTC
d_call: NA
clone_size: NA
cdr3_length: 12
v_call: TRBV18
j_call: TRBJ2-5

cdr3_aa: CAISESKGGISSEQFF
cdr3_nt: TGTGCCATCAGTGAGTCGAAGGGAGGGATAAGTAGTGAGCAGTTCTTC
d_call: TRBD2
clone_size: NA
cdr3_length: 16
v_call: TRBV10-3
j_call: TRBJ2-1

cdr3_aa: CASSSGHLSYEQYF
cdr3_nt: TGTGCCAGCAGTTCGGGACACCTATCCTACGAGCAGTACTTC
d_call: NA
clone_size: once
cdr3_length: 14
v_call: TRBV2
j_call: TRBJ2-7

cdr3_aa: CASRDNYEQYF
cdr3_nt: TGTGCCAGCAGGGACAACTACGAGCAGTACTTC
d_call: NA
clone_size: few
cdr3_length: 11
v_call: TRBV6-1
j_call: TRBJ2-7

cdr3_aa: CASSLSGPYYRVANEKLFF
cdr3_nt: TGTGCCAGCAGTTTATCGGGGCCCTACTACAGGGTTGCTAATGAAAAACTGTTTTTT
d_call: NA
clone_size: NA
cdr3_length: 19
v_call: TRBV27
j_call: TRBJ1-4

cdr3_aa: CASSQEVAGAPYEQYF
cdr3_nt: TGCGCCAGCAGCCAAGAAGTGGCGGGAGCTCCCTACGAGCAGTACTTC
d_call: TRBD2
clone_size: NA
cdr3_length: 16
v_call: TRBV4-1
j_call: TRBJ2-7

cdr3_aa: CASSFRQGTGELFF
cdr3_nt: TGTGCCAGCAGCTTTAGACAGGGCACCGGGGAGCTGTTTTTT
d_call: TRBD1
clone_size: once
cdr3_length: 14
v_call: TRBV7-2
j_call: TRBJ2-2

cdr3_aa: CASQGQGLIEKLFF
cdr3_nt: TGTGCCAGCCAAGGGCAGGGCTTAATCGAAAAACTGTTTTTT
d_call: NA
clone_size: NA
cdr3_length: 14
v_call: TRBV21-1
j_call: TRBJ1-4

cdr3_aa: CASSEAEGQGHQPQHF
cdr3_nt: TGTGCCAGCAGTGAAGCGGAAGGACAGGGCCATCAGCCCCAGCATTTT
d_call: TRBD1
clone_size: NA
cdr3_length: 16
v_call: TRBV6-1
j_call: TRBJ1-5

cdr3_aa: CAISESGASGANVLTF
cdr3_nt: TGTGCCATCAGTGAGTCCGGAGCGTCTGGGGCCAACGTCCTGACTTTC
d_call: NA
clone_size: NA
cdr3_length: 16
v_call: TRBV10-3
j_call: TRBJ2-6

cdr3_aa: CASSYRTVDEQYF
cdr3_nt: TGTGCCAGCAGTTACAGAACAGTAGACGAGCAGTACTTC
d_call: NA
clone_size: NA
cdr3_length: 13
v_call: TRBV6-6
j_call: TRBJ2-7

cdr3_aa: CASSYLVRMGVHTEAFF
cdr3_nt: TGTGCCAGCAGCTACCTGGTACGGATGGGGGTACACACTGAAGCTTTCTTT
d_call: NA
clone_size: NA
cdr3_length: 17
v_call: TRBV7-2
j_call: TRBJ1-1

cdr3_aa: CASSLALAGGPQETQYF
cdr3_nt: TGCGCCAGCAGCTTGGCCTTAGCGGGGGGCCCCCAAGAGACCCAGTACTTC
d_call: TRBD2
clone_size: NA
cdr3_length: 17
v_call: TRBV5-1
j_call: TRBJ2-5

cdr3_aa: CAWSPGAAPFTDTQYF
cdr3_nt: TGTGCCTGGAGCCCCGGGGCTGCTCCATTCACAGATACGCAGTATTTT
d_call: NA
clone_size: NA
cdr3_length: 16
v_call: TRBV30
j_call: TRBJ2-3

cdr3_aa: CASSFGQGISYNEQFF
cdr3_nt: TGTGCCAGCAGTTTCGGACAGGGAATTTCCTACAATGAGCAGTTCTTC
d_call: TRBD1
clone_size: NA
cdr3_length: 16
v_call: TRBV27
j_call: TRBJ2-1

cdr3_aa: CASSFLEAAFF
cdr3_nt: TGTGCCAGCAGTTTTTTGGAGGCTGCTTTCTTT
d_call: NA
clone_size: NA
cdr3_length: 11
v_call: TRBV28
j_call: TRBJ1-1

cdr3_aa: CASKRSTDTQYF
cdr3_nt: TGTGCCAGCAAACGGTCCACAGATACGCAGTATTTT
d_call: NA
clone_size: NA
cdr3_length: 12
v_call: TRBV25-1
j_call: TRBJ2-3

cdr3_aa: CASRAVLDTDTQYF
cdr3_nt: TGTGCCAGCAGGGCAGTCCTTGATACAGATACGCAGTATTTT
d_call: NA
clone_size: NA
cdr3_length: 14
v_call: TRBV27
j_call: TRBJ2-3

cdr3_aa: CASSPDRGNEQFF
cdr3_nt: TGTGCTAGCAGCCCCGACAGGGGCAATGAGCAGTTCTTC
d_call: TRBD1
clone_size: NA
cdr3_length: 13
v_call: TRBV7-7
j_call: TRBJ2-1

cdr3_aa: CASSSTGEYLNEQFF
cdr3_nt: TGTGCCAGCAGCTCAACAGGGGAATATTTGAATGAGCAGTTCTTC
d_call: TRBD1
clone_size: NA
cdr3_length: 15
v_call: TRBV7-3
j_call: TRBJ2-1

cdr3_aa: CASSEVAGGGYEQYF
cdr3_nt: TGCGCCAGCAGTGAGGTGGCAGGGGGAGGATACGAGCAGTACTTC
d_call: NA
clone_size: NA
cdr3_length: 15
v_call: TRBV10-2
j_call: TRBJ2-7

cdr3_aa: CSALYPPQQYF
cdr3_nt: TGCAGTGCACTCTACCCGCCTCAGCAGTACTTC
d_call: NA
clone_size: once
cdr3_length: 11
v_call: TRBV20-1
j_call: TRBJ2-5

cdr3_aa: CASSEGLFAGEDEQYF
cdr3_nt: TGTGCCAGCAGCGAAGGGCTTTTCGCGGGAGAGGACGAGCAGTACTTC
d_call: TRBD2
clone_size: NA
cdr3_length: 16
v_call: TRBV11-2
j_call: TRBJ2-7

cdr3_aa: CASSRSGGYEQYF
cdr3_nt: TGTGCCAGCAGCCGTTCAGGGGGCTACGAGCAGTACTTC
d_call: TRBD1
clone_size: NA
cdr3_length: 13
v_call: TRBV7-2
j_call: TRBJ2-7

cdr3_aa: CASSLGPIQPQHF
cdr3_nt: TGTGCCAGCAGCTTGGGGCCGATCCAGCCCCAGCATTTT
d_call: NA
clone_size: NA
cdr3_length: 13
v_call: TRBV5-4
j_call: TRBJ1-5

cdr3_aa: CASSPTQGIWGEQFF
cdr3_nt: TGTGCCAGCAGTCCCACACAGGGCATCTGGGGTGAGCAGTTCTTC
d_call: NA
clone_size: NA
cdr3_length: 15
v_call: TRBV5-6
j_call: TRBJ2-1

cdr3_aa: CASSQDPLAGVGAGELFF
cdr3_nt: TGTGCCAGCAGCCAAGATCCACTAGCGGGAGTTGGCGCCGGGGAGCTGTTTTTT
d_call: TRBD2
clone_size: NA
cdr3_length: 18
v_call: TRBV4-2
j_call: TRBJ2-2

cdr3_aa: CASSQDVTGFLDTQYF
cdr3_nt: TGCGCCAGCAGCCAAGACGTGACAGGGTTCCTTGATACGCAGTATTTT
d_call: TRBD1
clone_size: NA
cdr3_length: 16
v_call: TRBV4-1
j_call: TRBJ2-3

cdr3_aa: CASSLVQGGPYEQYF
cdr3_nt: TGCGCCAGCAGCTTGGTCCAGGGGGGCCCTTACGAGCAGTACTTC
d_call: NA
clone_size: once
cdr3_length: 15
v_call: TRBV5-1
j_call: TRBJ2-7

cdr3_aa: CASSSVDNSPLHF
cdr3_nt: TGTGCCAGCTCATCCGTGGATAATTCACCCCTCCACTTT
d_call: NA
clone_size: NA
cdr3_length: 13
v_call: TRBV18
j_call: TRBJ1-6

cdr3_aa: CSVYSAGVIYTQYF
cdr3_nt: TGCAGCGTTTATTCCGCGGGAGTTATATATACGCAGTATTTT
d_call: TRBD2
clone_size: NA
cdr3_length: 14
v_call: TRBV29-1
j_call: TRBJ2-3

cdr3_aa: CASSIFRTGWNTEAFF
cdr3_nt: TGTGCCAGTAGTATTTTTAGGACAGGGTGGAACACTGAAGCTTTCTTT
d_call: TRBD1
clone_size: NA
cdr3_length: 16
v_call: TRBV19
j_call: TRBJ1-1

cdr3_aa: CASRGQGEEKLFF
cdr3_nt: TGTGCCAGCAGGGGACAGGGGGAAGAAAAACTGTTTTTT
d_call: TRBD1
clone_size: NA
cdr3_length: 13
v_call: TRBV5-4
j_call: TRBJ1-4

cdr3_aa: CASSLSSITEAFF
cdr3_nt: TGTGCCAGCAGCTTGTCTTCGATCACTGAAGCTTTCTTT
d_call: NA
clone_size: NA
cdr3_length: 13
v_call: TRBV5-4
j_call: TRBJ1-1

cdr3_aa: CASSYAGQTYEQYF
cdr3_nt: TGTGCCAGCAGTTACGCGGGGCAAACCTACGAGCAGTACTTC
d_call: NA
clone_size: NA
cdr3_length: 14
v_call: TRBV6-5
j_call: TRBJ2-7

cdr3_aa: CASSWGSSYNEQFF
cdr3_nt: TGTGCCAGTAGTTGGGGGTCGTCCTACAATGAGCAGTTCTTC
d_call: NA
clone_size: NA
cdr3_length: 14
v_call: TRBV19
j_call: TRBJ2-1

cdr3_aa: CASSLDSRLEKLFF
cdr3_nt: TGTGCCAGCAGCTTAGACAGCAGGTTAGAAAAACTGTTTTTT
d_call: NA
clone_size: NA
cdr3_length: 14
v_call: TRBV11-2
j_call: TRBJ1-4